The subject of this entry is one T cell receptor (beta chain). These data belong to a study of blood T cell repertoires in COVID-19. There are 13 residues in the CDR3. V lost 9 bases and J lost 3, with 11 bases in between. Germline CDR1 is KGHDR and CDR2 is SFDVKD. The repertoire was sequenced with immunoSEQ multiplex PCR; TCRdb's copy has only in-frame clones and lacks some. The repertoire holds 250,000 or so clones, with 84% as singletons. This chain connects TRBV24-1 to TRBJ2-1; D is perhaps TRBD1 (6 bases). This TCR derives from a woman in her forties who had recovered from COVID-19. The sequencing sample was made of peripheral blood. The CDR3: CATQTGFYNEQFF. Written as DNA, the CDR3 is TGTGCCACCCAAACAGGGTTCTACAATGAGCAGTTCTTC.